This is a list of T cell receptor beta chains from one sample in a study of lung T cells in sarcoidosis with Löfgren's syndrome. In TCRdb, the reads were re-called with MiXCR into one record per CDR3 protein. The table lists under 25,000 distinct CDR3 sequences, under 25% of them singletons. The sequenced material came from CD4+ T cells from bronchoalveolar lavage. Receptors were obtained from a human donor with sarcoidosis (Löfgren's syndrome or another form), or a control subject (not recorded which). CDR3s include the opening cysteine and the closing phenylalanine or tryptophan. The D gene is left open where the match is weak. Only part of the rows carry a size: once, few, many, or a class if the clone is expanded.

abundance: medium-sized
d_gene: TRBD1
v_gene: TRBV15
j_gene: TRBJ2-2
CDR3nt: TGTGCCACCAGCAGAAACAGGGGTACCGGGGAGCTGTTTTTT
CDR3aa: CATSRNRGTGELFF

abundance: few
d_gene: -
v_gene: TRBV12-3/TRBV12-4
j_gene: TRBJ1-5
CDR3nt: TGTGCCAGCAGTTTAGAGGGAGGTCAGCCCCAGCATTTT
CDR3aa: CASSLEGGQPQHF

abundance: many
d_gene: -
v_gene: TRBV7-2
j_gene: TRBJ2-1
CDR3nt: TGTGCCAGCAGCTTAGTCCCTGCGGGGAGCTCCTACAATGAGCAGTTCTTC
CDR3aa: CASSLVPAGSSYNEQFF

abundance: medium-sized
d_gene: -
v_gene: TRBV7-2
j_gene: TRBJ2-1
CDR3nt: TGTGCCAGCAGAGCGACGGGACGGTCCTACAATGAGCAGTTCTTC
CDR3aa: CASRATGRSYNEQFF

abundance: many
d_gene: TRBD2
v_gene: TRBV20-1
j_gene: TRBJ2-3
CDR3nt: TGCAGTGCTAGTGACGGGAGGGGGGCAGATACGCAGTATTTT
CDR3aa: CSASDGRGADTQYF

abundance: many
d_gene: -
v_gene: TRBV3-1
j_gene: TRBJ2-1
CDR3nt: TGTGCCAGCAGCCAGGGACTCCGACATGGGAATGAGCAGTTCTTC
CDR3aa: CASSQGLRHGNEQFF

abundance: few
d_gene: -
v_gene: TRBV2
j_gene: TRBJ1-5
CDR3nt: TGTGCCAGCAGGGGCAGAACTAGCAATCAGCCCCAGCATTTT
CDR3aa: CASRGRTSNQPQHF

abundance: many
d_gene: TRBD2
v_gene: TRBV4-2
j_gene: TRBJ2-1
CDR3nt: TGTGCCAGCAGCCCCGGGACTAGCGGGGAATTTGGCAATGAGCAGTTCTTC
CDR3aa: CASSPGTSGEFGNEQFF

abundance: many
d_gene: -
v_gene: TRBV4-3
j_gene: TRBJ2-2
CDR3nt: TGCGCCAGCAGCCAAAGGCGGGGCTCTATCACCGGGGAGCTGTTTTTT
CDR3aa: CASSQRRGSITGELFF

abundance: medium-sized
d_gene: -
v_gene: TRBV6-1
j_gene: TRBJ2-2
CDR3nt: TGTGCCAGCCACTCACGGAGCCGCACCGGGGAGCTGTTTTTT
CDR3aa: CASHSRSRTGELFF

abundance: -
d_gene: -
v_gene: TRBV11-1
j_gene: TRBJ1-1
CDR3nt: TGTGCCAGCAGCTTAAGAAACACTGAAGCTTTCTTT
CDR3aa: CASSLRNTEAFF

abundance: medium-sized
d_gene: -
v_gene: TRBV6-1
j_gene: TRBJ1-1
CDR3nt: TGTGCCAGCAGTAGGGGCACTGAAGCTTTCTTT
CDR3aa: CASSRGTEAFF

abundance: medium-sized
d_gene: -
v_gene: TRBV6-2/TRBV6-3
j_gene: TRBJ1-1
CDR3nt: TGTGCCAGCAGTTACTCGATCGGGGGACGCCAGGGTTTCACTGAAGCTTTCTTT
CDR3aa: CASSYSIGGRQGFTEAFF

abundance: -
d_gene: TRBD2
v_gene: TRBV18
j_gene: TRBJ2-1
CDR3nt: TGTGCCGGCTCATCGGGACTAGCGGTCTACAATGAGCAGTTCTTC
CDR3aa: CAGSSGLAVYNEQFF

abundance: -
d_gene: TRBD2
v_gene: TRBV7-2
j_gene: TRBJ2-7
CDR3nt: TGTGCCAGCAGCCCTAGCGGGAGGCTATACGAGCAGTACTTC
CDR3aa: CASSPSGRLYEQYF

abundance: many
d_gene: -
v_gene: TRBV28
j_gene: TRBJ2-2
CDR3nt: TGTGCCAGCAGTCCCAGACCCGGGGAGCTGTTTTTT
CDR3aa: CASSPRPGELFF

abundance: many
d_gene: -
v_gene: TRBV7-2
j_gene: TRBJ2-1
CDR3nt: TGTGCCAGCAGCTTAATGTACAATGAGCAGTTCTTC
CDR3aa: CASSLMYNEQFF

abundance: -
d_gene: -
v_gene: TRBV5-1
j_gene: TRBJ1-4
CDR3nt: TGCGCCAGCAGCTTGGCCGTCTTGGGAAATAATGAAAAACTGTTTTTT
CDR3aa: CASSLAVLGNNEKLFF

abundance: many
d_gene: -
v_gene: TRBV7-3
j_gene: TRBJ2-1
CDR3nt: TGTGCCAGCAGCCCCCCTTGGGGCAATGAGCAGTTCTTC
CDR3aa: CASSPPWGNEQFF

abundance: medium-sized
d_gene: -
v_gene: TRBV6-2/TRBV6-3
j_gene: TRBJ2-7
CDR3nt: TGTGCCAGCATCGAGACGGGGTCCTACGAGCAGTACTTC
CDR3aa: CASIETGSYEQYF

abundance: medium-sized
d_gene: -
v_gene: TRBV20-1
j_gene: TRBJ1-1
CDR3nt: TGCAGTGCGTGGACAGCGAACACTGAAGCTTTCTTT
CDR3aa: CSAWTANTEAFF

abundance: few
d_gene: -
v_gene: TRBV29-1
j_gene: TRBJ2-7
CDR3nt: TGCAGCGCCACCGGCGGGTCATCCTATGAGCAGTACTTC
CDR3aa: CSATGGSSYEQYF

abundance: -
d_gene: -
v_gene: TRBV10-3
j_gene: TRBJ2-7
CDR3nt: TGTGCCATCAGTCCTGACCGCTACGAGCAGAACTTC
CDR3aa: CAISPDRYEQNF

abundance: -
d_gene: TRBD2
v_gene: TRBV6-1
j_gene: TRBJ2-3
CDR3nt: TGTGCCAGCAGTGCTCCAAGGAGACTAGCGGGGGGCACAGATACGCAGTATTTT
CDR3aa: CASSAPRRLAGGTDTQYF

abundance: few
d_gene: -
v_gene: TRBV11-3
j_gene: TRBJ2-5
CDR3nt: TGTGCCAGCAGCTTAGGAGAGCAAGAGACCCAGTACTTC
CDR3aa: CASSLGEQETQYF

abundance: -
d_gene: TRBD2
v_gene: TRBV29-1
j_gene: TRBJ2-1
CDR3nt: TGCAGCGTCGCCAGGCTTAGGACTAGCGAGTACAATGAGCAGTTCTTC
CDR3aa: CSVARLRTSEYNEQFF

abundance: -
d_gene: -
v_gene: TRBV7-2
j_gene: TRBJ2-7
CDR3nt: TGTGCCAGCAGCTTAGGGCCCCGCTACGAGCAGTACTTC
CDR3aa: CASSLGPRYEQYF

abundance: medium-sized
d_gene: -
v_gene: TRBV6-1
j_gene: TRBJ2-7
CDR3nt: TGTGCCAGCACATTCGACGGTTACTCCTACGAGCAGTACTTC
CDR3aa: CASTFDGYSYEQYF

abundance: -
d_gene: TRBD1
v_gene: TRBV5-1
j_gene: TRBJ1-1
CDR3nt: TGCGCCAGCAGCCCCCTCCATGAGAGAAAGGGGGCCCAGAACACTGAATCTTTCTTT
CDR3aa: CASSPLHERKGAQNTESFF

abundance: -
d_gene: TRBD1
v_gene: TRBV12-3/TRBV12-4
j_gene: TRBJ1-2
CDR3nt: TGTGCCAGCAGGCCAGACAGGGATCGGAACTATGGCTACACCTTC
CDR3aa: CASRPDRDRNYGYTF

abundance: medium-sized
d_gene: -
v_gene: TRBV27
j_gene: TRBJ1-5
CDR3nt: TGTGCCAGCAGTGCAAGCAATCAGCCCCAGCATTTT
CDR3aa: CASSASNQPQHF

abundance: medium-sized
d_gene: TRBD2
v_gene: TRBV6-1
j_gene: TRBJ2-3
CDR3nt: TGTGCCAGCAGTCATAGCGGGCGGTTGGATACGCAGTATTTT
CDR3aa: CASSHSGRLDTQYF

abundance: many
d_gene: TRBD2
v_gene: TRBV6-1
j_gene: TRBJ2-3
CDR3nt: TGTGCCAGCAGCACTAGCGGGAGCGGTATCACAGATACGCAGTATTTT
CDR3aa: CASSTSGSGITDTQYF

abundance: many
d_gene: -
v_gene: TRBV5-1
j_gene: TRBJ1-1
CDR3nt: TGCGCCAGCAGCTTTAGTGGGATGAACACTGAAGCTTTCTTT
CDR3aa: CASSFSGMNTEAFF

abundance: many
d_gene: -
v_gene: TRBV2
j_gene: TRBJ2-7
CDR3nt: TGTGCCAGCAGTGAACAGGGTTCCTCCTACGAGCAGTACTTC
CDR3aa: CASSEQGSSYEQYF

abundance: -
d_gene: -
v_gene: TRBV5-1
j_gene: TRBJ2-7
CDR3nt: TGCGCCAGCAGCTTGGTAGTGAACTACGAGCAGTACTTC
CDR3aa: CASSLVVNYEQYF

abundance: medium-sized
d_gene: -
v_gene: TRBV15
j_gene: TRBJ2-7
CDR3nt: TGTGCCACCAGCGGATCCGGGACTCGCTACGAGCAGTACTTC
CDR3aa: CATSGSGTRYEQYF

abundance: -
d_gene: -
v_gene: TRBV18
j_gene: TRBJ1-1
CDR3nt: TGTGCCAGCTCACCACGAGCGGGTCAGGCCAACACTGAAGCTTTCTTT
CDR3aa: CASSPRAGQANTEAFF

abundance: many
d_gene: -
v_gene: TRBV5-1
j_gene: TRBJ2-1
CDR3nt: TGCGCCAGCAGCGTAGACAGAAGCTCCTACAATGAGCAGTTCTTC
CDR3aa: CASSVDRSSYNEQFF

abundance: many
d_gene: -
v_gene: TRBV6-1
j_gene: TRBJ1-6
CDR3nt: TGTGCCAGCGGCTTTACGAATTCACCCCTCCACTTT
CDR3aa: CASGFTNSPLHF

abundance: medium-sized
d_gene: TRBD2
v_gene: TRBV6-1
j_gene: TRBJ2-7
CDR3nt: TGTGCCAGCAGTCCCCCTCCGGCTAGCGGGTACGAGCAGTACTTC
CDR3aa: CASSPPPASGYEQYF

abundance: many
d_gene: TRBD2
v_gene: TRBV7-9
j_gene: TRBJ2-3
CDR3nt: TGTGCCAGCAGTAAACTAGCGGGAGGGCCTCGACCAGATACGCAGTATTTT
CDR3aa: CASSKLAGGPRPDTQYF

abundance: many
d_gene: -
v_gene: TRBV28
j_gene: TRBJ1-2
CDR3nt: -
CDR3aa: CASSTSKNGYTF

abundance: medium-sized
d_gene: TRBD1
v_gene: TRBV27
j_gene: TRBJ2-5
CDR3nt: TGTGCCAGCAGCATCCGACAGGGTCAAGAGACCCAGTACTTC
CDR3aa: CASSIRQGQETQYF

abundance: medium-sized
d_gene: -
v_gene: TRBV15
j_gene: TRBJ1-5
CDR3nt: TGTGCCACAGCTACCGGGATTAGCAATCAGCCCCAGCATTTT
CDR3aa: CATATGISNQPQHF

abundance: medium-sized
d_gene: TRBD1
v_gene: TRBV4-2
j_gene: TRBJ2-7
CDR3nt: TGTGCCAGCAGCCAAGTTCAGGGGGATATCGATTACGAGCAGTACTTC
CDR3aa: CASSQVQGDIDYEQYF

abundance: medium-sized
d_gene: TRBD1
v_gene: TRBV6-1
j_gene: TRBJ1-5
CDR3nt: TGTGCCAGCAGTTCTCAGGGGGCCAATCAGCCCCAGCATTTT
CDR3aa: CASSSQGANQPQHF

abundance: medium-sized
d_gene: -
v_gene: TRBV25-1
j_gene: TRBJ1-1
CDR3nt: TGTGCCAGCAGCCACTGGGGGGCAGGGTGGACTGAAGCTTTCTTT
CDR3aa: CASSHWGAGWTEAFF